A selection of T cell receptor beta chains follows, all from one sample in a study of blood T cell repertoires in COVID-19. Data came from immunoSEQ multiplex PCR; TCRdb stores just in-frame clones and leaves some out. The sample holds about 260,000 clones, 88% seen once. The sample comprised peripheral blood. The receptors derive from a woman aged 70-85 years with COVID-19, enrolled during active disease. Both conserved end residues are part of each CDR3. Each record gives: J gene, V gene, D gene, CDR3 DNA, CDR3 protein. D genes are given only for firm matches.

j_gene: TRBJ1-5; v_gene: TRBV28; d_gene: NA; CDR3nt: TGTGCCAGCAGTTCGATGACAGTTAACAATCAGCCCCAGCATTTT; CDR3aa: CASSSMTVNNQPQHF
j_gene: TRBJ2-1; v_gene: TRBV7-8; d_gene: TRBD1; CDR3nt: TGTGCCAGCCAACAGGGGATCCACAATGAGCAGTTCTTC; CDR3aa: CASQQGIHNEQFF
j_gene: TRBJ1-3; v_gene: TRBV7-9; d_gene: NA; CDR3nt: TGTGCCAGCAGCTTAGGTCTCTCTGGAAACACCATATATTTT; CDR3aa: CASSLGLSGNTIYF
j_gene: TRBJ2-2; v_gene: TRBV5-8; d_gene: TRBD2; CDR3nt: TGTGCCAGCAGCTGGGGACTAGCGGGTAACACCGGGGAGCTGTTTTTT; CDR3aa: CASSWGLAGNTGELFF
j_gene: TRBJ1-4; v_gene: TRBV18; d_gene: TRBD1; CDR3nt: TGTGCCAGCTCACCACCGGGACAGGGGGCTTTGACTAATGAAAAACTGTTTTTT; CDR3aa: CASSPPGQGALTNEKLFF
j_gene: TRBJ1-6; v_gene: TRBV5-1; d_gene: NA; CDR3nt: TGCGCCAGCAGCCAGGGAACTATAGGATCACCCCTCCACTTT; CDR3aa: CASSQGTIGSPLHF
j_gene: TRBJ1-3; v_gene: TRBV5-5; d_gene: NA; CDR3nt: TGTGCCAGCAGCTTGGAGGTCAACTGGGGGCACACCATATATTTT; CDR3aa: CASSLEVNWGHTIYF
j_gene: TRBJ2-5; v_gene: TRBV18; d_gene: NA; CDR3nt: TGTGCCAGCTCACGGGACTTCCAAGAGACCCAGTACTTC; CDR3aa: CASSRDFQETQYF
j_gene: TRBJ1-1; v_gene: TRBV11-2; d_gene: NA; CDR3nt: TGTGCCAGCAGCCCCCGGGTGGGCACTGAAGCTTTCTTT; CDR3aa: CASSPRVGTEAFF
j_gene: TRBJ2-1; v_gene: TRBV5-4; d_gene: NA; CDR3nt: TGTGCCAGCAGCTCCGGGACTCCGGGTTCGGAGCAGTTCTTC; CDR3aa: CASSSGTPGSEQFF
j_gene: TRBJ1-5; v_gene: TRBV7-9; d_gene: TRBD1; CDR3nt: TGTGCCAGCAGCGTTACAGGGGGCAACAATCAGCCCCAGCATTTT; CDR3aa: CASSVTGGNNQPQHF